Sequencing of this T cell receptor beta chain was carried out in a study of human T cells and chemical hapten exposure. Study overall: Slight volume differences across pooled libraries mainly accounted for varying per-sample TCR yields.

Germline CDR1 SGHDN, CDR2 FVKESK. The CDR3 has 17 amino acids. With V trimmed by 1 base and J by 1 base, 6 bases remained unmatched. Via MiXCR, TCRdb re-called the RACE reads, giving one row per CDR3 protein. The data show roughly 70,000 distinct CDR3 sequences, 7.5% to 10% seen once. Regarding time point: patch test 1, 2 weeks after DPC sensitization. Specified treatment: therapeutic diphenylcyclopropenone sensitization with weekly scalp DPC. Blood draws came first, before each patch test. Study-wide points: PT1 expanded TCR counts and patch test score were linked, and their correlation was positive.

At least ten counts were recorded for this clonotype. Its target is unknown. The sequence came from a woman between 40 and 50 years old with alopecia areata. Some clones in this sample may be carry-over from other donors' samples. The V and J genes are TRBV14 and TRBJ2-2; the match to TRBD2 covers 7 bases. Sample: whole blood, taken in connection with sensitization to the hapten diphenylcyclopropenone (DPC). This CDR3 reads CASSQGGGLKNTGELFF. In DNA form, the CDR3 reads TGTGCCAGCAGCCAAGGCGGGGGACTAAAGAACACCGGGGAGCTGTTTTTT.